Listed below are T cell receptor beta chains from one sample, sequenced in a study of cytotoxic CD8 clonotypes in ibrutinib-treated CLL. Data came from immunoSEQ multiplex PCR; TCRdb stores just in-frame clones and leaves some out. The sample lists more than 300,000 clones, almost 80% seen once, with approximately 7% in the top ten. This sample comprised PBMCs, obtained before ibrutinib treatment. Receptors originate from a human donor with chronic lymphocytic leukemia. The CDR3 runs from the conserved cysteine through the conserved F or W. Fields, in order: J gene, D gene, clone size, CDR3 length, V gene, CDR3 protein, CDR3 DNA. The D gene is left open where the match is weak. Only part of the rows carry a size: once, few, many, or a class if the clone is expanded.

j_gene: TRBJ2-7
d_gene: .
abundance: .
len: 15
v_gene: TRBV28
CDR3aa: CASSLVGGLLHEQYF
CDR3nt: TGTGCCAGCAGCCTTGTCGGAGGGCTTTTGCACGAGCAGTACTTC

j_gene: TRBJ2-3
d_gene: .
abundance: .
len: 13
v_gene: TRBV30
CDR3aa: CAYRETGTDTQYF
CDR3nt: TGTGCCTACCGGGAAACGGGCACAGATACGCAGTATTTT

j_gene: TRBJ2-1
d_gene: TRBD1
abundance: .
len: 15
v_gene: TRBV6-1
CDR3aa: CASSDGTATYNEQFF
CDR3nt: TGTGCCAGCAGTGATGGGACAGCTACCTACAATGAGCAGTTCTTC

j_gene: TRBJ1-1
d_gene: .
abundance: .
len: 16
v_gene: TRBV4-2
CDR3aa: CASSPPSGPKDTEAFF
CDR3nt: TGTGCCAGCAGCCCGCCTAGCGGACCCAAGGACACTGAAGCTTTCTTT

j_gene: TRBJ2-5
d_gene: TRBD2
abundance: .
len: 13
v_gene: TRBV5-1
CDR3aa: CASSLGLAETQYF
CDR3nt: TGCGCCAGCAGCTTGGGACTAGCGGAGACCCAGTACTTC

j_gene: TRBJ1-3
d_gene: .
abundance: .
len: 14
v_gene: TRBV30
CDR3aa: CAWRVHSTGNTIYF
CDR3nt: TGTGCCTGGAGGGTCCACAGTACGGGAAACACCATATATTTT

j_gene: TRBJ2-1
d_gene: .
abundance: .
len: 14
v_gene: TRBV7-9
CDR3aa: CASSLVAIHNEQFF
CDR3nt: TGTGCCAGCAGCTTAGTTGCTATTCACAATGAGCAGTTCTTC

j_gene: TRBJ2-5
d_gene: TRBD2
abundance: .
len: 16
v_gene: TRBV5-1
CDR3aa: CASSSLWEGDQETQYF
CDR3nt: TGCGCCAGCAGCTCCCTGTGGGAGGGAGATCAAGAGACCCAGTACTTC

j_gene: TRBJ2-2
d_gene: .
abundance: .
len: 16
v_gene: TRBV10-3
CDR3aa: CAITPGSPTNTGELFF
CDR3nt: TGTGCCATCACTCCCGGTTCCCCGACGAACACCGGGGAGCTGTTTTTT

j_gene: TRBJ2-3
d_gene: TRBD2
abundance: .
len: 16
v_gene: TRBV9
CDR3aa: CASSEGTSGSTDTQYF
CDR3nt: TGTGCCAGCAGCGAAGGGACTAGCGGAAGCACAGATACGCAGTATTTT

j_gene: TRBJ2-5
d_gene: TRBD2
abundance: .
len: 15
v_gene: TRBV19
CDR3aa: CASSFSGRSGETQYF
CDR3nt: TGTGCCAGTAGTTTCAGCGGGAGATCTGGAGAGACCCAGTACTTC

j_gene: TRBJ1-2
d_gene: TRBD1
abundance: .
len: 16
v_gene: TRBV19
CDR3aa: CASSMGRDRGNYGYTF
CDR3nt: TGTGCCAGTAGTATGGGGAGGGACAGGGGGAACTATGGCTACACCTTC

j_gene: TRBJ1-2
d_gene: TRBD1
abundance: .
len: 13
v_gene: TRBV28
CDR3aa: CASRTGVNYGYTF
CDR3nt: TGTGCCAGCAGGACAGGGGTTAACTATGGCTACACCTTC

j_gene: TRBJ1-1
d_gene: .
abundance: once
len: 14
v_gene: TRBV9
CDR3aa: CASSLRLDWTEAFF
CDR3nt: TGTGCCAGCAGCCTGCGACTGGATTGGACTGAAGCTTTCTTT

j_gene: TRBJ2-7
d_gene: TRBD1
abundance: .
len: 15
v_gene: TRBV5-1
CDR3aa: CASHRPGQGAVEQYF
CDR3nt: TGCGCCAGTCATAGACCGGGACAGGGGGCAGTCGAGCAGTACTTC

j_gene: TRBJ1-6
d_gene: .
abundance: .
len: 14
v_gene: TRBV29-1
CDR3aa: CSVAESGLNSPLHF
CDR3nt: TGCAGCGTTGCCGAGAGTGGATTAAATTCACCCCTCCACTTT

j_gene: TRBJ2-2
d_gene: TRBD2
abundance: once
len: 17
v_gene: TRBV9
CDR3aa: CASSAPRLAGVTGELFF
CDR3nt: TGTGCCAGCAGCGCCCCGCGCTTAGCGGGAGTTACCGGGGAGCTGTTTTTT

j_gene: TRBJ1-1
d_gene: .
abundance: .
len: 17
v_gene: TRBV7-6
CDR3aa: CASSLVANIGMNTEAFF
CDR3nt: TGTGCCAGCAGCTTAGTAGCTAACATTGGTATGAACACTGAAGCTTTCTTT

j_gene: TRBJ1-3
d_gene: .
abundance: .
len: 14
v_gene: TRBV7-2
CDR3aa: CASSSVPGLNTIYF
CDR3nt: TGTGCCAGCAGCTCCGTCCCGGGATTAAACACCATATATTTT

j_gene: TRBJ1-1
d_gene: .
abundance: .
len: 15
v_gene: TRBV6-6
CDR3aa: CASSYSPGGDTEAFF
CDR3nt: TGTGCCAGCAGTTACTCGCCCGGTGGGGACACTGAAGCTTTCTTT

j_gene: TRBJ2-5
d_gene: .
abundance: .
len: 16
v_gene: TRBV7-2
CDR3aa: CASRLWPGVGQETQYF
CDR3nt: TGTGCCAGCAGGTTATGGCCAGGGGTCGGCCAAGAGACCCAGTACTTC

j_gene: TRBJ1-1
d_gene: .
abundance: .
len: 14
v_gene: TRBV6-1
CDR3aa: CASSEGERDTEAFF
CDR3nt: TGTGCCAGCAGTGAAGGAGAGCGGGACACTGAAGCTTTCTTT

j_gene: TRBJ1-1
d_gene: TRBD1
abundance: few
len: 15
v_gene: TRBV4-2
CDR3aa: CASSQEARDRAEAFF
CDR3nt: TGTGCCAGCAGCCAAGAAGCGCGGGACAGGGCTGAAGCTTTCTTT